The 32 T cell receptor beta chains below come from one sample, sequenced in a study of T cells in Graves' hyperthyroidism and ophthalmopathy. The investigators amplified TCR beta CDR3 regions from RNA transcripts. HTBI primers drove first-round RT-PCR of the TCR CDR3. TCRdb analysed the multiplex PCR reads with MiXCR anew, one entry per CDR3 protein. The table includes approximately 740,000 distinct CDR3 sequences, 12% to 15% detected once. Sequenced sample: blood. These receptors were taken from a woman aged 18-30 years with Graves' hyperthyroidism.

V gene TRBV3-1 combines with J gene TRBJ2-1; 11 nucleotides align to TRBD2. V was pared by 0 bases and J by 5 bases, with 9 bases of the junction left unmatched. This CDR3 has 18 residues. CDR1 is LGHDT, CDR2 YNNKEL, per germline (reference sequence). The CDR3 DNA reads as TGTGCCAGCAGCCAAGAAATTAGCGGGAGGGCCGGAGACAATGAGCAGTTCTTC. This translates into CASSQEISGRAGDNEQFF.

This CDR3 reads CSARAPYRGTEAFF. CDR3 DNA sequence: TGCAGTGCTAGAGCCCCGTACAGGGGCACTGAAGCTTTCTTT. The chain recombines TRBV20-1 with TRBJ1-1; 7 positions match TRBD1. Trimming cost V 1 base and J 4 bases; bases outside gene matches: 6. CDR1 DFQATT and CDR2 SNEGSKA come from the germline V gene (reference sequence). The CDR3 contains 14 residues.

The chain couples TRBV5-1 to TRBJ2-1; tentative D call: TRBD2 (6 bases). CDR1 SGHRS and CDR2 YFSETQ come from the germline V gene. This CDR3 is 15 amino acids long. Trimming removed 2 bases from V and 6 bases from J, with 15 bases in between. In DNA, the CDR3 is TGCGCCAGCAGCTTATTCTCGGGAGACGGCAATGAGCAGTTCTTC. Amino acid sequence: CASSLFSGDGNEQFF.

A few counts support this clonotype. This rearrangement joins TRBV4-2 to TRBJ1-1; a weak D match, TRBD1 (5 bases). CDR1 is LGHNA and CDR2 is YNFKEQ in the germline V gene. The CDR3 covers 17 residues. The ends were cut back, 3 bases at V and 0 bases at J, with 17 bases in the middle. CDR3 amino acids: CASSHATGTSMNTEAFF. In nucleotides, the CDR3 is TGTGCCAGCAGCCATGCCACCGGGACTTCAATGAACACTGAAGCTTTCTTT.

The J gene is TRBJ2-6, the V gene TRBV15; 12 nucleotides align to TRBD2. Losses at the gene ends were 3 bases for V and 0 bases for J; bases not matched to a gene: 6. CDR3 length: 19 residues. The germline gives CDR1 LNHNV, CDR2 YYDKDF (reference sequence). DNA for the CDR3: TGTGCCACCAGCAGCTCTTCTAGCGGGAGGGCCTCTGGGGCCAACGTCCTGACTTTC. This codes for CATSSSSSGRASGANVLTF.

At least ten counts were recorded for this clonotype. This chain connects TRBV2 to TRBJ1-4; D is ambiguous. This CDR3 has 13 amino acids. The V end lost 3 bases, the J end lost 5 bases, and 7 bases lay between the germline ends. Germline values: CDR1 SNHLY, CDR2 FYNNEI. CDR3 sequence: CASSDRLNEKLFF. The CDR3 DNA follows: TGTGCCAGCAGTGACAGGCTGAATGAAAAACTGTTTTTT.

The chain combines TRBV19 with TRBJ2-1; a possible D gene is TRBD2 (6 bases). The CDR3 is 20 amino acids. V lost 3 bases and J lost 6, with 30 bases in between. Per germline, CDR1 LNHDA and CDR2 SQIVND (reference sequence). The CDR3 loop is CASSMSPSLRGLLLLNEQFF. CDR3 coding DNA: TGTGCCAGTAGTATGTCCCCTTCTTTGCGGGGCCTCCTCCTCCTCAATGAGCAGTTCTTC. Complete variable domain (other parts from reference TRBV19 and TRBJ2-1): DGGITQSPKYLFRKEGQNVTLSCEQNLNHDAMYWYRQDPGQGLRLIYYSQIVNDFQKGDIAEGYSVSREKKESFPLTVTSAQKNPTAFYLCASSMSPSLRGLLLLNEQFFGPGTRLTVL.

Only a few counts were recorded for this clonotype. The chain carries TRBV19 and TRBJ2-3; 7 positions match TRBD2. The J segment lost 4 bases and the V segment lost 2 bases, leaving 12 bases of the junction unmatched. The CDR3 has 17 amino acids. Germline V gene sequence: CDR1 LNHDA, CDR2 SQIVND (reference sequence). CDR3 in amino acids: CASSIRSSGTTADTQYF. CDR3 sequence (DNA): TGTGCCAGTAGTATAAGATCTAGCGGAACGACGGCAGATACGCAGTATTTT.

This clonotype was recorded at least ten times. The chain links TRBV29-1 to TRBJ2-3; D may be TRBD2 (5 bases). Looked up from germline, CDR1 is SQVTM and CDR2 is ANQGSEA. The CDR3 length is 13 residues. The DNA of the CDR3 is TGCAGTGAGGCTAGCTTCGCGGGCGATACGCAGTATTTT. It yields the protein CSEASFAGDTQYF.

This clonotype was observed a few times. The chain links TRBV6-2 or TRBV6-3 to TRBJ2-7; a weak D match, TRBD2 (6 bases). The CDR3 sequence is 13 residues long. Trimming cost V 9 bases and J 2 bases, with 14 bases left between them. Germline V gives CDR1 MNHEY, CDR2 SVGEGT. This chain's CDR3 is CASSKLAAYEQYF. In DNA, the CDR3 is TGTGCCAGTTCAAAACTAGCCGCCTACGAGCAGTACTTC.

The sample holds many counts of this clonotype. CDR3: CASSRGGTGRETQYF. The CDR3 nucleotides are TGTGCCAGCAGCCGCGGCGGGACAGGGCGGGAGACCCAGTACTTC. V and J are TRBV7-2 and TRBJ2-5, with TRBD1 matching over 9 bases. Trimming cost V 5 bases and J 5 bases; bases outside gene matches: 9. The CDR3 is 15 amino acids. CDR1 is SGHTA, CDR2 FQGNSA, per germline.

The sample holds a few counts of this clonotype. The chain has TRBV7-8 and TRBJ2-7; 9 bases are shared with TRBD2. V lost 4 bases and J lost 2; bases outside the gene matches: 12. The V gene's germline CDR1 is SGHVS and CDR2 FQNEAQ. This CDR3 has 17 amino acids. The CDR3 nucleotides are TGTGCCAGCAGCTCAGGGCATCTGACTAGCGGAGCCTACGAGCAGTACTTC. It yields the protein CASSSGHLTSGAYEQYF.

This clonotype was counted many times. This chain joins TRBV20-1 and TRBJ2-3; TRBD2 aligns across 8 bases. The germline V gene encodes CDR1 DFQATT and CDR2 SNEGSKA (reference sequence). The CDR3 consists of 13 residues. V was pared by 5 bases and J by 1 base, with 2 bases of the junction left unmatched. The CDR3 reads CSAETSGTDTQYF. CDR3 coding DNA: TGCAGTGCTGAGACTAGCGGCACAGATACGCAGTATTTT.

The rearrangement joins TRBV13 to TRBJ2-2; D not certain. Trimming left V 0 bases short and J 5 bases short, with 7 bases between. The CDR3 totals 14 residues. Germline CDR1 reads PRHDT; CDR2 reads FYEKMQ (reference sequence). Written as DNA, the CDR3 is TGTGCCAGCAGCTTAGGCATTCAGACCGGGGAGCTGTTTTTT. Its protein product is CASSLGIQTGELFF.

The chain recombines TRBV5-1 with TRBJ1-1, with D perhaps TRBD1 (6 bases). Germline values: CDR1 SGHRS, CDR2 YFSETQ. V was trimmed by 7 bases and J by 1 base, leaving 20 bases between them. The CDR3 extends over 16 amino acids. This chain's CDR3 is CASAKIQQGRNTEAFF. CDR3 bases: TGCGCCAGCGCAAAAATCCAACAGGGAAGGAACACTGAAGCTTTCTTT.

The V and J genes are TRBV7-9 and TRBJ2-4; TRBD2 matches at 10 bases. Germline-derived CDR1 and CDR2 are SEHNR and FQNEAQ (reference sequence). Trimming took 5 bases from V and 4 from J; bases not matched to a gene: 2. CDR3 size: 14 residues. CDR3 nucleotide sequence: TGTGCCAGCAGCAATAGCGGGGGGAAAAACATTCAGTACTTC. Its protein is CASSNSGGKNIQYF. Supplemented by reference TRBV7-9 and TRBJ2-4, the full variable domain reads DTGVSQNPRHKITKRGQNVTFRCDPISEHNRLYWYRQTLGQGPEFLTYFQNEAQLEKSRLLSDRFSAERPKGSFSTLEIQRTEQGDSAMYLCASSNSGGKNIQYFGAGTRLSVL.

This clonotype showed up many times. The V call is TRBV20-1, the J call TRBJ2-5; TRBD2 agrees at 10 bases. The J segment lost 4 bases and the V segment lost 3 bases, leaving 5 bases of the junction unmatched. Germline V lookup: CDR1 DFQATT, CDR2 SNEGSKA (reference sequence). This CDR3 contains 14 residues. The CDR3 nucleotides read TGCAGTGCTAGCCCCACTAGCGGGACAGAGACCCAGTACTTC. Translated: CSASPTSGTETQYF.

This clonotype has a count of ten or more. CDR3 in amino acids: CSARDGGRHMNTEAFF. The CDR3 bases are TGCAGTGCTAGAGATGGGGGCAGACACATGAACACTGAAGCTTTCTTT. The V call is TRBV20-1, the J call TRBJ1-1, with a weak D call TRBD1 (6 bases). The CDR3 has 16 residues. CDR1 and CDR2 from the germline V gene are DFQATT and SNEGSKA (reference sequence). V gave up 0 bases and J gave up 0 bases, with 14 bases separating them.

The CDR3 DNA follows: TGTGCCAGTAGTGCTACCGGGACGGTGTATGAAAAACTGTTTTTT. It is translated as CASSATGTVYEKLFF. The chain couples TRBV19 to TRBJ1-4; tentatively, D is TRBD1 (5 bases). The CDR3 is 15 residues long. The V and J ends lost 5 bases and 6 bases respectively, with 16 bases between them. Germline V gene lookup returns CDR1 LNHDA and CDR2 SQIVND (reference sequence). Variable domain in full (rest from reference TRBV19 and TRBJ1-4): DGGITQSPKYLFRKEGQNVTLSCEQNLNHDAMYWYRQDPGQGLRLIYYSQIVNDFQKGDIAEGYSVSREKKESFPLTVTSAQKNPTAFYLCASSATGTVYEKLFFGSGTQLSVL.

Ten or more counts support this clonotype. The CDR3 reads CASSIVGTGFSYEQYF. The CDR3 DNA is TGTGCCAGTAGTATAGTCGGGACAGGGTTTTCCTACGAGCAGTACTTC. The chain recombines TRBV19 with TRBJ2-7; 9 nucleotides align to TRBD1. The CDR3 totals 16 residues. Trimming removed 1 base from V and 1 base from J; junction bases left unmatched: 5. Germline V gene data show CDR1 as LNHDA and CDR2 as SQIVND (reference sequence).

This sequence joins TRBV2 and TRBJ1-3, with D perhaps TRBD1 (6 bases). The CDR3 runs to 14 residues. V lost 10 bases and J lost 5, with 18 bases in between. Germline V gene sequence: CDR1 SNHLY, CDR2 FYNNEI. Here the CDR3 reads CAIKRVQGRNTIYF. The CDR3 DNA is TGTGCCATCAAGCGGGTCCAGGGGAGAAACACCATATATTTT.

The table lists this clonotype with many counts. The V gene is TRBV24-1, the J gene TRBJ2-1; D call uncertain. Between the trimmed V and J ends, which lost 1 base and 7 bases, there was a span of 7 bases. This CDR3 is 13 amino acids long. From germline, CDR1 is KGHDR and CDR2 SFDVKD. DNA for the CDR3: TGTGCCACCAGTGATTTAGGGTTGAATGAGCAGTTCTTC. Translation: CATSDLGLNEQFF.

CDR3 DNA: TGTGCCAGCAGCCCCCTAACCGGGAGTCTATACATTCAGTACTTC. Translating it yields CASSPLTGSLYIQYF. The chain employs TRBV28 and TRBJ2-4; maybe TRBD2 (6 bases). The germline CDR1 and CDR2 sequences are MDHEN and SYDVKM. The CDR3 has 15 residues. The germline V and J ends were trimmed by 6 bases and 8 bases, with 20 bases remaining between them.

CDR3 sequence reads: CASSFRTPTLSGYTF. In DNA, the CDR3 is TGTGCCAGCAGCTTTCGGACACCGACCCTTTCTGGCTACACCTTC. This rearrangement joins TRBV7-2 to TRBJ1-2; D perhaps matches TRBD1 (5 bases). Trimming left V 3 bases short and J 7 bases short, with 18 bases between. Germline V gives CDR1 SGHTA, CDR2 FQGNSA. This CDR3 has 15 residues.

This clonotype was detected many times. This sequence joins TRBV30 and TRBJ2-1; D gene unclear. Trimming shortened V by 7 bases and J by 1 base, and 11 bases separated the two germline ends. Looked up from germline, CDR1 is GTSNPN and CDR2 is SVGIG (reference sequence). This CDR3 region has 13 residues. CDR3 sequence: CAYDLGSYNEQFF. The CDR3 coding sequence is TGTGCCTATGACCTAGGGTCCTACAATGAGCAGTTCTTC.

This clonotype was found many times. This sequence joins TRBV12-3 or TRBV12-4 and TRBJ1-1; the match to TRBD1 covers 10 bases. Trimming took 3 bases from V and 5 from J; bases not matched to a gene: 6. The CDR3 is made up of 15 amino acids. CDR3 residues: CASSFPGTGETEAFF. CDR3 DNA: TGTGCCAGCAGTTTCCCGGGGACAGGGGAAACTGAAGCTTTCTTT.

The rearrangement joins TRBV20-1 to TRBJ1-6; a possible D gene is TRBD1 (5 bases). From germline, CDR1 is DFQATT and CDR2 SNEGSKA (reference sequence). The CDR3 is made up of 14 amino acids. Trimming left V 3 bases short and J 5 bases short, with 11 bases between. CDR3 sequence: CSARPGRNNSPLHF. The CDR3 nucleotides are TGCAGTGCTAGGCCGGGACGGAATAATTCACCCCTCCACTTT.

In this sample, this clonotype turned up many times. The chain combines TRBV28 with TRBJ2-7; TRBD2 matches 12 bases. With 4 bases clipped from V and 2 bases from J, the junction kept 9 bases outside the gene matches. The CDR3 covers 17 residues. Germline V gene lookup returns CDR1 MDHEN and CDR2 SYDVKM. This chain's CDR3 is CASSSTRTSGTPYEQYF. CDR3 DNA sequence: TGTGCCAGCAGTTCCACCCGGACTAGCGGGACCCCCTACGAGCAGTACTTC.

This clonotype was recorded at least ten times. CDR3 nucleotides: TGTGCCAGCACCCTGCTTGGGGGAGAGGAGACCCAGTACTTC. This gives the protein CASTLLGGEETQYF. The genes are TRBV13 and TRBJ2-5; D is perhaps TRBD1 or TRBD2 (5 bases each). This CDR3 spans 14 amino acids. Between the trimmed V and J ends, which lost 7 bases and 5 bases, there was a span of 17 bases. Germline CDR1 is PRHDT and CDR2 is FYEKMQ (reference sequence). The whole variable domain, filled in from reference TRBV13 and TRBJ2-5, reads AAGVIQSPRHLIKEKRETATLKCYPIPRHDTVYWYQQGPGQDPQFLISFYEKMQSDKGSIPDRFSAQQFSDYHSELNMSSLELGDSALYFCASTLLGGEETQYFGPGTRLLVL.

This clonotype showed up just a few times. This chain joins TRBV4-3 and TRBJ2-1; D is perhaps TRBD2 (7 bases). Germline CDR1 and CDR2: LGHNA and YSLEER. The CDR3 is 16 residues long. V lost 0 bases to trimming and J lost 7 bases, with 16 bases between them. As DNA, the CDR3 is TGCGCCAGCAGCCAAGAAGGGGGGCTGGGGGGGAATGAGCAGTTCTTC. The encoded protein is CASSQEGGLGGNEQFF.

The chain links TRBV5-4 to TRBJ1-1, with 10 bases lining up with TRBD1. The CDR3 loop spans 17 amino acids. Germline CDR1 is SGHNT and CDR2 is YYREEE (reference sequence). The J segment lost 0 bases and the V segment lost 3 bases, leaving 8 bases of the junction unmatched. The CDR3 is CASSWGDRGYMNTEAFF. In DNA form, the CDR3 reads TGTGCCAGCAGCTGGGGGGACAGGGGCTATATGAACACTGAAGCTTTCTTT.

The chain carries TRBV9 and TRBJ1-5, with a weak D call TRBD1 (5 bases). The ends were cut back, 4 bases at V and 6 bases at J, with 11 bases in the middle. Germline CDR1 is SGDLS and CDR2 is YYNGEE. CDR3 length equals 13 residues. CDR3 region: CASSTPGPQPQHF. The CDR3 coding sequence is TGTGCCAGCAGCACACCGGGACCTCAGCCCCAGCATTTT.